Each of the 18 T cell receptor beta chains below was sequenced from the same sample in a study of CXCR3-negative and CXCR3-positive naive CD8 T cells (dated by TCRdb to the late 2010s). TCRdb names NextSeq 550 as the instrument used. The Human TCR Profiling Kit (MiLaboratory) was used to make UMI-labeled 5' RACE TRB cDNA libraries. TCRdb reprocessed the reads, and each CDR3 protein sequence is entered once, without DNA. The table for this sample shows about 5,300 distinct CDR3 sequences. The top ten clones comprise around 2.8% of the sample. Material: naive CXCR3- CD8+ T cells from blood. The cell subset or site label on this specimen signifies: CD45RO-CCR7+CD27+CD95- naive CD8+ T cells lacking CXCR3 (TNR3-). The source of these receptors is a human donor in good health. Some clones in this sample may be carry-over from other donors' samples.

By frequency, this clonotype registers medium-sized. The chain couples TRBV20-1 to TRBJ2-1; the TCRdb D gene call, TRBD1, has no DNA to confirm it. This CDR3 is built from 17 residues. In germline, CDR1 is DFQATT, CDR2 SNEGSKA (reference sequence). The CDR3 sequence is CSARDYISGTAYNEQFF.

This clonotype is identified as medium-sized from frequency. V and J are TRBV7-9 and TRBJ2-1; with no DNA, the TCRdb D assignment of TRBD2 cannot be verified. The CDR3 loop spans 13 amino acids. Germline loops: CDR1 SEHNR, CDR2 FQNEAQ (reference sequence). This CDR3 is CASSLDSAGDLFF.

According to its frequency, this clonotype is medium-sized. The V gene is TRBV30, the J gene TRBJ2-1; lacking DNA, the TRBD1 call made by TCRdb goes unchecked. Per the germline V gene, CDR1 is GTSNPN and CDR2 is SVGIG (reference sequence). The CDR3 covers 11 residues. CDR3 sequence reads: CAWSAGVEQFF.

J is TRBJ1-1 and V is TRBV27; TCRdb names TRBD1, which stays unverified in the absence of DNA. The CDR3 has 14 residues. Germline V CDR1 and CDR2: MNHEY, SMNVEV (reference sequence). The CDR3 is CASSFAGDFTEAFF.

This chain connects TRBV6-2 or TRBV6-3 to TRBJ2-7. This CDR3 spans 11 amino acids. Germline CDR1 and CDR2: MNHEY and SVGEGT. CDR3 protein: CASSYSHEQYF.

In terms of frequency, this clonotype is medium-sized (0.01 to 0.1%). This chain joins TRBV29-1 and TRBJ2-3; without DNA, the TCRdb call of TRBD1 cannot be checked. The CDR3 sequence is 17 residues long. Germline V gene data show CDR1 as SQVTM and CDR2 as ANQGSEA. The CDR3 protein is CSSWGLGQEISTDTQYF.

The chain has TRBV28 and TRBJ2-7; TCRdb reports TRBD1, a call that lacks DNA to check it against. This CDR3 spans 13 amino acids. Germline loops: CDR1 MDHEN, CDR2 SYDVKM. The CDR3 spells CASKGTAPYEQYF.

The rearrangement joins TRBV29-1 to TRBJ1-3; TCRdb reports TRBD1, a call that lacks DNA to check it against. The CDR3 extends over 11 amino acids. Germline CDR1 and CDR2: SQVTM and ANQGSEA. The CDR3 here is CSVVWQGTIYF.

This clonotype is medium-sized by frequency. The chain uses TRBV5-5 and TRBJ2-3; lacking DNA, the TRBD1 call made by TCRdb goes unchecked. The CDR3 is 14 residues long. Germline V CDR1 and CDR2: SGHKS, YYEKEE (reference sequence). The CDR3 is CASSFDPRADTQYF.

By frequency, this clonotype registers medium-sized. The chain employs TRBV27 and TRBJ2-7. The CDR3 runs 13 residues. Germline CDR1 MNHEY, CDR2 SMNVEV (reference sequence). CDR3 residues: CASSPGRTYEQYF.

By frequency, this clonotype is medium-sized. V usage is TRBV10-3 and J usage is TRBJ2-1; lacking DNA, the TRBD2 call made by TCRdb goes unchecked. This CDR3 contains 17 residues. Germline V gives CDR1 ENHRY, CDR2 SYGVKD. CDR3 in amino acids: CAISESWLAPTKREQFF.

According to its frequency, this clonotype is medium-sized. The chain carries TRBV7-8 and TRBJ2-5; with no DNA, the TCRdb D assignment of TRBD2 cannot be verified. The CDR3 is 14 residues long. Germline lookup yields CDR1 SGHVS and CDR2 FQNEAQ. CDR3 loop: CASSSTGLRETQYF.

This clonotype counts as medium-sized (0.01 to 0.1%) by frequency. The chain has TRBV9 and TRBJ1-1; TCRdb outputs TRBD1, but without DNA this stays unchecked. CDR3 length: 17 amino acids. Germline CDR1 reads SGDLS; CDR2 reads YYNGEE. The CDR3 reads CASSVYSRAVVDTEAFF.

This sequence joins TRBV5-6 and TRBJ1-1; TCRdb's D call of TRBD1 is untestable without DNA. CDR3 length: 13 amino acids. Germline V gene lookup returns CDR1 SGHDT and CDR2 YYEEEE. The CDR3 spells CASSSMGGAEAFF.

This chain uses TRBV29-1 with TRBJ1-1; without DNA, the TCRdb call of TRBD1 cannot be checked. Looked up from germline, CDR1 is SQVTM and CDR2 is ANQGSEA. The CDR3 length is 14 residues. The CDR3 reads CSSSLGGQATEAFF.

V gene TRBV9 combines with J gene TRBJ1-5; TCRdb outputs TRBD1, but without DNA this stays unchecked. Germline V gene data show CDR1 as SGDLS and CDR2 as YYNGEE. The CDR3 is 14 amino acids. The CDR3 protein is CASSVGSGDQPQHF.

This clonotype counts as large by frequency. This sequence joins TRBV6-9 and TRBJ2-1; TCRdb reports TRBD1, a call that lacks DNA to check it against. There are 16 residues in the CDR3. Germline V gives CDR1 MNHGY, CDR2 SVAAGI. The CDR3 loop reads CASSGLQGYSYNEQFF.

CDR3 sequence reads: CASIKVYGNNEQFF. J is TRBJ2-1 and V is TRBV25-1. The CDR3 has 14 residues. Germline V lookup: CDR1 MGHDK, CDR2 SYGVNS.